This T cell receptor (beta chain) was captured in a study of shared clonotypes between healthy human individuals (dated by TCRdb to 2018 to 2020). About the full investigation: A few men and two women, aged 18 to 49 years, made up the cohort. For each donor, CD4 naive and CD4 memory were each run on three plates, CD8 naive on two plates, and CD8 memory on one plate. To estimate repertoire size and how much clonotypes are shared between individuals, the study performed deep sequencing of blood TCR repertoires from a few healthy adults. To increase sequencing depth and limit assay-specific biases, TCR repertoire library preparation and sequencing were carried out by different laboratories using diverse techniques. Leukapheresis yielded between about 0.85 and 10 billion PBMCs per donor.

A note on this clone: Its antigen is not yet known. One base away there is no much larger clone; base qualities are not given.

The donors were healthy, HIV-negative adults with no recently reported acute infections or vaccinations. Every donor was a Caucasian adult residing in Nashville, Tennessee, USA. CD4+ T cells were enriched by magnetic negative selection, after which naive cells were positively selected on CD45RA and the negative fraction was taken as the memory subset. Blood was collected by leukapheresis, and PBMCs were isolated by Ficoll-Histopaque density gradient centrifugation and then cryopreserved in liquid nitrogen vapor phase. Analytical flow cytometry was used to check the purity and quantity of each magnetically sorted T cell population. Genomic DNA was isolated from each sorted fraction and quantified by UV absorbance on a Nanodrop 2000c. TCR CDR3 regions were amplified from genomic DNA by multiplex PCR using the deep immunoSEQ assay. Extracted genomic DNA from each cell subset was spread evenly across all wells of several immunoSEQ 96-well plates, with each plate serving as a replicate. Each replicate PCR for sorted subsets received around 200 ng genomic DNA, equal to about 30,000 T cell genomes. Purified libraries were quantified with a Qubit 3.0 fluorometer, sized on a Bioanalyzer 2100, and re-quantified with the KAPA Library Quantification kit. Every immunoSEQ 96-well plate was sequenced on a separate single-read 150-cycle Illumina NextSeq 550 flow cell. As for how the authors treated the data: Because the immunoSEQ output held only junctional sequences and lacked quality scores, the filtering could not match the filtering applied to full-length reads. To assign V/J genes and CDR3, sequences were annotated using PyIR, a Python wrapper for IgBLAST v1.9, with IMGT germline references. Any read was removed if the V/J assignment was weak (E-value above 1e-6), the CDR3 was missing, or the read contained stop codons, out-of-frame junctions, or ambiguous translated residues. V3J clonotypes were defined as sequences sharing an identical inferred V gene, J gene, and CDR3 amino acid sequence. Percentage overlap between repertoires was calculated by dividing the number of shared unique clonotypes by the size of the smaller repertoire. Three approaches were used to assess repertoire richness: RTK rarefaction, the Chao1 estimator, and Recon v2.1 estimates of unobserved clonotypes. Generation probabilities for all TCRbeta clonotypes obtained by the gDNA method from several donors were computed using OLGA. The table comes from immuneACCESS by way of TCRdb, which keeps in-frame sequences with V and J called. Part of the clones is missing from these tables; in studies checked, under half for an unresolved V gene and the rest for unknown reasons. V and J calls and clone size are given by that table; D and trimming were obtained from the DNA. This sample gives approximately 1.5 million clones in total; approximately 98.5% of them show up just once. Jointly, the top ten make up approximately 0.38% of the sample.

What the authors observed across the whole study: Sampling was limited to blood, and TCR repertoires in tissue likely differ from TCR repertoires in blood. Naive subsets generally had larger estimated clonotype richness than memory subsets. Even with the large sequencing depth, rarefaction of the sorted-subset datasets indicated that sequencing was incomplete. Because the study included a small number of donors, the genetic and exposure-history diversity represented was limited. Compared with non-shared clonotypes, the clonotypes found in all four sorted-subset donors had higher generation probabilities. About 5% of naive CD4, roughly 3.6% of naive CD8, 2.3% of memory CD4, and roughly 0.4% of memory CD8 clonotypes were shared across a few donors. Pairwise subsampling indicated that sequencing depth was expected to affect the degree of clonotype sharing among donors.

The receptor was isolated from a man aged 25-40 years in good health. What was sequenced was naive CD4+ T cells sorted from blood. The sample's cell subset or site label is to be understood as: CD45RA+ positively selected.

The nucleotide sequence reads as follows: TGTGCCAGCAGCGTCTTTATAGCGGGTGCCCAGTACTTC. Translated, it gives CASSVFIAGAQYF. The rearrangement combines TRBV9 with TRBJ2-5; the junction holds 7 bases that match TRBD2. CDR1 is given as SGDLS and CDR2 as YYNGEE, both from the germline V gene. The CDR3 spans 13 residues, from the cysteine through the phenylalanine. Solely the CDR3 DNA is kept, with 39 bases framed from the first base. The germline V and J ends show losses of 2 bases and 9 bases respectively, and no gene match explains 7 bases of the junction.